This TCR beta chain was captured by sequencing in a study of T-cell memory formation after mild COVID-19 (TCRdb year 2021). The study in broad terms: TCR sequence clusters from the two donors were largely donor specific. In a couple of donors, T-cell clones that expanded and contracted after mild COVID-19 were followed by sequencing TCRalpha and TCRbeta repertoires longitudinally. The cohort comprised two young, previously healthy adult volunteers, one female and one male.

General conclusions and limits of the study: Contracting CD4+ clones were found mainly in CM and EM memory subsets, while CD8+ clones were enriched in EMRA. From day 15 to 85, contracting clones showed balanced CD4/CD8 phenotypes, whereas a second wave of clones that expanded from day 15 to 37 leaned towards CD4+. Some responding clones were found in pre-infection memory, which suggests that pre-existing cross-reactive memory T cells took part in the SARS-CoV-2 response. The study covered only a couple of mild cases, and larger cohorts including severe cases with pre-infection samples were considered necessary. SARS-CoV-2 specificity was not confirmed for the second-wave clones peaking on day 37.

Ficoll-Paque density gradient centrifugation was used to isolate PBMCs. TCRdb shows the sequencer as Illumina NovaSeq 6000. TCRalpha and TCRbeta cDNA libraries were built by 5'RACE with constant-segment primers, adding sample barcodes and unique molecular identifiers. Trizol reagent was used to extract RNA from every sample. Library amplification was performed in two PCR steps, and a second sample barcode and Illumina TruSeq adapters were introduced in the second step. The libraries were sequenced on an Illumina NovaSeq using 2 x 150 bp paired-end reads. The authors' pipeline ran thus. Reads were demultiplexed and collapsed into UMI-guided consensus sequences with migec v1.2.7. With mixcr v2.1.11, UMI consensuses were aligned to TRA and TRB V and J templates and assembled into clonotypes. Clonotypes were classified as expanded or contracted when called significant by both edgeR and NoisET, with noise models trained on biological replicates. For edgeR calls, the cutoffs were a false discovery rate-adjusted p below 0.01 and a log2 fold-change threshold of 1. As an exploratory analysis of dynamics, max-normalized trajectories of the 1000 most abundant clonotypes were examined by PCA with hierarchical clustering. Separately sequenced CD4+ and CD8+ repertoires were used to assign a CD4 or CD8 phenotype to each responding clone. TCRdb trimmed public reads at Q25 via fastp, called clones via MiXCR and kept in-frame beta chains. Rows matching on CDR3 protein sequence are summarized as one entry with the most common DNA and genes. It is TCRdb's table, rather than the study itself, that gives the V and J calls and clone size. The sample has over 250,000 distinct CDR3 sequences on record, about 16% of them singletons. 22% of the sample is held by the ten biggest clonotypes.

With regard to this clonotype: Its antigen is unknown. No much larger clonotype is one base removed from it; base qualities were not supplied.

The sequenced sample consisted of PBMCs or a T cell subset sorted from them (not recorded which). The sequence came from a man between 18 and 35 years old who had mild COVID-19 (a few samples of this study predate the infection). The sample titles of this study are shuffled in the database, so cell type and time point are left out; the donor was told from shared clones.

The DNA sequence reads TGCGCCAGCAGCCAAGGGGACAGATATTCTGCCCAGCATTTT. It specifies CASSQGDRYSAQHF. This chain joins TRBV4-3 to TRBJ1-5, with 7 junctional bases fitting TRBD1. The CDR1 and CDR2 encoded by the germline V gene are LGHNA and YSLEER. Inclusive of the bounding cysteine and phenylalanine, the CDR3 is 14 residues long. The retained sequence is limited to the CDR3, 42 bases, with the frame set at the first base. The V end gives up 1 base and the J end 11 bases, leaving 8 bases in the junction not matched to a gene.